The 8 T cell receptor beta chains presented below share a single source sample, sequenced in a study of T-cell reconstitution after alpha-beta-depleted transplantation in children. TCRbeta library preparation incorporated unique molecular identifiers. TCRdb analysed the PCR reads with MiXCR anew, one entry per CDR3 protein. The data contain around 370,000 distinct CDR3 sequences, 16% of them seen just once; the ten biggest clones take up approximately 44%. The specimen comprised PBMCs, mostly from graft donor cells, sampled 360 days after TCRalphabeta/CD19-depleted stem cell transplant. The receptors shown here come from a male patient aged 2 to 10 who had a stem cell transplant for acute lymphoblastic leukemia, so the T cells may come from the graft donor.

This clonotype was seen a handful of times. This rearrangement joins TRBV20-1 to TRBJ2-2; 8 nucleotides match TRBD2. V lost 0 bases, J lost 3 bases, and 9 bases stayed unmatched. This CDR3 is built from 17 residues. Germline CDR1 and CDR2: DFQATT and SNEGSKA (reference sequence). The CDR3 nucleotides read TGCAGTGCTAGAGATTTGAGCGGGAGAGAGTACACCGGGGAGCTGTTTTTT. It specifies CSARDLSGREYTGELFF.

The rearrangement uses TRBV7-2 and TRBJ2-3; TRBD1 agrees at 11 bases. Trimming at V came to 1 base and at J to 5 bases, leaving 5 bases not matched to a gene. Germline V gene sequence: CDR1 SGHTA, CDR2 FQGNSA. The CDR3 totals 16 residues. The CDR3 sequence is CASSLGWTGGGDTQYF. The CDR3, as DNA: TGTGCCAGCAGCTTAGGGTGGACAGGGGGCGGAGATACGCAGTATTTT.

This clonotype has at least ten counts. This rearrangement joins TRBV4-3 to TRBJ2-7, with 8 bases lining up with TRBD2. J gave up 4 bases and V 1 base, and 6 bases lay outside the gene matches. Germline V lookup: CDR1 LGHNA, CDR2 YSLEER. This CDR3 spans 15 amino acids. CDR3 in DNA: TGCGCCAGCAGCCAAGGCAGCGGGAGTTGGTACGAGCAGTACTTC. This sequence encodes CASSQGSGSWYEQYF.

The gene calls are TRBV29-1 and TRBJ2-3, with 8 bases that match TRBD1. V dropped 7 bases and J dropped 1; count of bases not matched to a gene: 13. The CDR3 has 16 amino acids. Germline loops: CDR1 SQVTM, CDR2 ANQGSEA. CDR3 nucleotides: TGCAGCGGCCAAAGCTTCGGACAGGGACGCACAGATACGCAGTATTTT. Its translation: CSGQSFGQGRTDTQYF.

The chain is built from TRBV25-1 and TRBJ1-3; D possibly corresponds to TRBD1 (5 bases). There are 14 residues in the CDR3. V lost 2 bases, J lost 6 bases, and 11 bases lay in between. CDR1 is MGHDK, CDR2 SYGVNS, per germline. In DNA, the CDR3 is TGTGCCAGCAGTGAAGCAGGGCTGGCAAACACCATATATTTT. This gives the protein CASSEAGLANTIYF. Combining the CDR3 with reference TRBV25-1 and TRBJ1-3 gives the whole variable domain EADIYQTPRYLVIGTGKKITLECSQTMGHDKMYWYQQDPGMELHLIHYSYGVNSTEKGDLSSESTVSRIRTEHFPLTLESARPSHTSQYLCASSEAGLANTIYFGEGSWLTVV.

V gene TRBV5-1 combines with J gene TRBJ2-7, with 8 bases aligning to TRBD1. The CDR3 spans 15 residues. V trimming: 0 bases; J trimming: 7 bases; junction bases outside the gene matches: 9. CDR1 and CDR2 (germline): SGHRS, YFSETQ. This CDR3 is CASSLDGGRGREQYF. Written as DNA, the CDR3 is TGCGCCAGCAGCTTGGATGGTGGCAGGGGGCGGGAGCAGTACTTC. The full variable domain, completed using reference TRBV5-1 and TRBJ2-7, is KAGVTQTPRYLIKTRGQQVTLSCSPISGHRSVSWYQQTPGQGLQFLFEYFSETQRNKGNFPGRFSGRQFSNSRSEMNVSTLELGDSALYLCASSLDGGRGREQYFGPGTRLTVT.

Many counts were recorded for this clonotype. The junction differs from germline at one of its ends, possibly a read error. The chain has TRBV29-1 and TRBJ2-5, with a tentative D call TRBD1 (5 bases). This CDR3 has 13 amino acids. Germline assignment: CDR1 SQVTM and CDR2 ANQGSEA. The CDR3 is CSFEGALQETQYF. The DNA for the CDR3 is TGCAGCTTTGAAGGGGCTCTCCAAGAGACCCAGTACTTC.

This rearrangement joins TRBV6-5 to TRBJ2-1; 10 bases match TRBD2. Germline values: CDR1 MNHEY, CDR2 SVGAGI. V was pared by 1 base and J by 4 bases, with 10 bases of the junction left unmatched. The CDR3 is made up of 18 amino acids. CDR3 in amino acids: CASSYWSSGRAGYNEQFF. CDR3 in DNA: TGTGCCAGCAGTTACTGGTCCAGCGGGAGGGCCGGGTACAATGAGCAGTTCTTC.